Detailed here is one TCR beta chain. What it recognizes is unknown. Noted time point: recipient sample about 28 days before transplant, after cytoreduction. These data originate in a study of T cell clonotyping in hematopoietic cell transplantation. Study-level points and caveats: Few recipient clonotypes overlapped donors; over 95% were de novo at given depth.

Assay used: immunoSEQ multiplex PCR; TCRdb lists only in-frame clones, some missing. This table holds tens of thousands of clones, about nine tenths found once. J gave up 5 bases and V 6 bases, and 7 bases lay outside the gene matches. The CDR3 runs 13 residues. CDR1 and CDR2 (germline): MNHEY, SVGAGI. This receptor was identified in a man in his sixties with biphenotypic leukemia. Some clones in this sample may be carry-over from other donors' samples. The sequences come from peripheral blood mononuclear cells, collected before stem cell transplant. The V call is TRBV6-5, the J call TRBJ2-7; TRBD2 agrees at 7 bases. The CDR3 protein is CASRWDGTNEQYF. The CDR3 region has the DNA TGTGCCAGCAGATGGGACGGGACTAACGAGCAGTACTTC.